This passage covers 2 T cell receptor beta chains from one sample sequenced in a study of blood T cell repertoires in COVID-19 (dated by TCRdb to 2020 to 2021). Libraries came from the immunoSEQ multiplex PCR assay. As stored in TCRdb, this immuneACCESS dataset retains in-frame rearrangements with V and J assigned. A fraction of the clones does not appear; measured against another copy, unresolved V genes explain less than half of the discrepancy, and the remainder lacks a known reason. The sample has more than 300,000 clones on record, 88% of them singletons. The ten largest clones represent more than 1% of the sample. Sequenced: PBMCs or T cells enriched from blood (not recorded which). The receptors derive from a woman aged 18-29 years who had recovered from COVID-19.

This chain links TRBV12-3 or TRBV12-4 with TRBJ1-2, with 8 bases matching TRBD1. Trimming removed 6 bases from V and 7 bases from J; junction bases left unmatched: 7. The CDR3 is 13 amino acids. This CDR3 is CASSPDRVAGYTF. CDR3 DNA sequence: TGTGCCAGCAGCCCGGACAGGGTGGCTGGCTACACCTTC.

The chain combines TRBV7-2 with TRBJ1-3; D is perhaps TRBD1 (5 bases). Between the trimmed V and J ends, which lost 5 bases and 1 base, there was a span of 18 bases. Germline assignment: CDR1 SGHTA and CDR2 FQGNSA. CDR3 length: 17 residues. The CDR3 DNA reads as TGTGCCAGCAGCACACAGATTGTGGGGCAGTCTGGAAACACCATATATTTT. Translating gives CASSTQIVGQSGNTIYF. Drawing the rest from reference TRBV7-2 and TRBJ1-3, the complete variable domain is GAGVSQSPSNKVTEKGKDVELRCDPISGHTALYWYRQSLGQGLEFLIYFQGNSAPDKSGLPSDRFSAERTGGSVSTLTIQRTQQEDSAVYLCASSTQIVGQSGNTIYFGEGSWLTVV.